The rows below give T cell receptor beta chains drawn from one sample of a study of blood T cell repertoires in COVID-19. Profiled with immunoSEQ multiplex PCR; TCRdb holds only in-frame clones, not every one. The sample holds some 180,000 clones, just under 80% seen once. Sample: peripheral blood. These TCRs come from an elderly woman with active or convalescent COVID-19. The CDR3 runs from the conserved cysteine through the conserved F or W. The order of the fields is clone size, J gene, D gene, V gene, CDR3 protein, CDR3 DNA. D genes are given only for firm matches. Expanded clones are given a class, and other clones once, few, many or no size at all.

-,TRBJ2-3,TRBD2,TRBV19,CASSPQRTGGRDTQYF,TGTGCCAGTAGTCCGCAACGGACGGGGGGACGAGATACGCAGTATTTT
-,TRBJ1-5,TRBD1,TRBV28,CASRSGGTGRNQPQHF,TGTGCCAGCAGATCTGGCGGGACAGGGCGCAATCAGCCCCAGCATTTT
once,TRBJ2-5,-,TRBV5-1,CASSFAGAQETQYF,TGCGCCAGCAGCTTTGCGGGGGCTCAGGAGACCCAGTACTTC
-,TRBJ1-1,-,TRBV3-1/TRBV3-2,CASSQKGGGTEAFF,TGTGCCAGCAGCCAAAAGGGAGGGGGAACTGAAGCTTTCTTT
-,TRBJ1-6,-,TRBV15,CATSRDRGSGSPLHF,TGTGCCACCAGCAGAGATCGAGGGAGTGGTTCACCCCTCCACTTT
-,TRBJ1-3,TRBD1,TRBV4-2,CASSLRDSERNTIYF,TGTGCCAGCAGCTTGCGGGACAGCGAAAGAAACACCATATATTTT
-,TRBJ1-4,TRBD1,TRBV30,CAWSGQGKREKLFF,TGTGCCTGGAGTGGACAGGGGAAAAGGGAAAAACTGTTTTTT
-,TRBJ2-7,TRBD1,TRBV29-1,CSAARGTGGYEQYF,TGCAGCGCCGCACGCGGGACAGGGGGCTACGAGCAGTACTTC
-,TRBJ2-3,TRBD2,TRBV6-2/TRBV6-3,CASSLSGGTTDTQYF,TGTGCCAGCAGTCTTAGCGGGGGGACCACAGATACGCAGTATTTT
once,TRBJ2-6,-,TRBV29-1,CSVLSPGANVLTF,TGCAGCGTTCTTAGCCCTGGGGCCAACGTCCTGACTTTC
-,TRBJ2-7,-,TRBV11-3,CASSLGRSEQYF,TGTGCCAGCAGCTTAGGTAGATCCGAGCAGTACTTC
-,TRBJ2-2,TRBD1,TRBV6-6,CASSYPRGTGELFF,TGTGCCAGCAGTTACCCCAGGGGGACCGGGGAGCTGTTTTTT
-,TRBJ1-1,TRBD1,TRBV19,CASSIATGAYTEAFF,TGTGCCAGTAGTATCGCCACAGGGGCATACACTGAAGCTTTCTTT
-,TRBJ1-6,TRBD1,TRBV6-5,CASSYGTGVDSPLHF,TGTGCCAGCAGTTACGGGACAGGGGTGGATTCACCCCTCCACTTT
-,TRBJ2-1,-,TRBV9,CASSADKVSGGRIGSYNEQFF,TGTGCCAGCAGTGCCGACAAGGTGTCGGGGGGCCGGATCGGCTCCTACAATGAGCAGTTCTTC
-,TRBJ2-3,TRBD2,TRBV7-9,CASSLVSAGGPELRDTQYF,TGTGCCAGCAGCTTAGTCTCAGCGGGGGGGCCGGAACTCCGAGATACGCAGTATTTT
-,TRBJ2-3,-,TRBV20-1,CSASRQGSPDTQYF,TGCAGTGCTAGTAGGCAGGGAAGCCCAGATACGCAGTATTTT
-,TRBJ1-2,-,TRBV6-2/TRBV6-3,CASSYSSRRVWDYGYTF,TGTGCCAGCAGTTACTCTTCCCGCAGGGTGTGGGACTATGGCTACACCTTC
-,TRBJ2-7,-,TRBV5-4,CASSSPDRLSYEQYF,TGTGCCAGCAGCTCGCCTGACAGGCTCTCCTACGAGCAGTACTTC
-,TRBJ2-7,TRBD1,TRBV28,CASSSPGTGIYEQYF,TGTGCCAGCAGTTCACCCGGGACAGGGATTTACGAGCAGTACTTC
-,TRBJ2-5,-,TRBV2,CASSEARRRGRETQYF,TGTGCCAGCAGTGAAGCGCGTCGACGAGGGAGGGAGACCCAGTACTTC
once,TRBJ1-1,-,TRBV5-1,CASRPGEGSEAFF,TGCGCCAGCAGACCAGGGGAAGGAAGTGAAGCTTTCTTT
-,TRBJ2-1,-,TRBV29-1,CSVDDFSSSYNEQFF,TGCAGCGTTGATGATTTCTCTAGCTCCTACAATGAGCAGTTCTTC
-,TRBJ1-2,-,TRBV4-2,CASSQAPGEGGYTF,TGTGCCAGCAGCCAAGCCCCAGGGGAGGGCGGCTACACCTTC
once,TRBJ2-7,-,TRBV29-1,CSTPGRGSHEQYF,TGCAGCACCCCGGGACGGGGGAGCCACGAGCAGTACTTC
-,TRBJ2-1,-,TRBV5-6,CASSLGRQVYNEQFF,TGTGCCAGCAGCTTGGGGCGACAGGTTTACAATGAGCAGTTCTTC
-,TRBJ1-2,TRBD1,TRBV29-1,CSSRTGGDSSGYTF,TGCAGCTCGCGGACAGGGGGCGATTCTTCCGGCTACACCTTC
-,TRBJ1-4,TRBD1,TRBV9,CASSVQGQGNEKLFF,TGTGCCAGCAGCGTCCAGGGACAGGGTAATGAAAAACTGTTTTTT
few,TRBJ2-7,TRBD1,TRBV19,CASSPRQGTYEQYF,TGTGCCAGTAGTCCCCGACAGGGAACCTACGAGCAGTACTTC
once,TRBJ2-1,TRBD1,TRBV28,CASSFRGRLNNEQFF,TGTGCCAGCAGTTTCAGGGGGCGCCTGAACAATGAGCAGTTCTTC
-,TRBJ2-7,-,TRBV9,CASSVTSDITHEQYF,TGTGCCAGCAGCGTAACGTCGGACATAACCCACGAGCAGTACTTC
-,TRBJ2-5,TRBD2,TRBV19,CASSPKLAGDRVTQYF,TGTGCCAGTAGTCCGAAACTAGCGGGGGACCGAGTGACCCAGTACTTC
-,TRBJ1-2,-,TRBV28,CASSLQGYGYTF,TGTGCCAGCAGTTTACAGGGTTATGGCTACACCTTC
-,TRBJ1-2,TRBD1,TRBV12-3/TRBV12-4,CASSSGGWHGYTF,TGTGCCAGCAGTTCAGGGGGCTGGCATGGCTACACCTTC
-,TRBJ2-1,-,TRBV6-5,CASSYGSTGYNEQFF,TGTGCCAGCAGTTACGGGTCGACGGGATACAATGAGCAGTTCTTC
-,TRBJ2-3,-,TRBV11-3,CASSLGQVSTDTQYF,TGTGCCAGCAGCTTAGGACAGGTTAGCACAGATACGCAGTATTTT